This T cell receptor beta chain was recovered during a study of human T cells and chemical hapten exposure. The time point here: patch test 1, 2 weeks after DPC sensitization. Treatment defined: therapeutic diphenylcyclopropenone sensitization with weekly scalp DPC. TCRdb re-called the RACE reads with MiXCR, one entry per CDR3 protein. Seen here are 74,000 or so distinct CDR3 sequences, about an eighth observed once, and the top ten hold about 4%. This clonotype was seen many times. Germline values: CDR1 DFQATT, CDR2 SNEGSKA (reference sequence). V was shortened by 6 bases and J by 2 bases, with 13 bases between the two germline ends. CDR3 size: 14 residues.

Sequencing was performed on whole blood, taken in connection with sensitization to the hapten diphenylcyclopropenone (DPC). This chain connects TRBV20-1 to TRBJ2-2; no firm D call. This clonotype originated in a woman aged 55-70 years with alopecia areata. Some clones in this sample may be carry-over from other donors' samples. In DNA, the CDR3 is TGCAGTGCCTCCCGAAGTTCTAACACCGGGGAGCTGTTTTTT. Protein sequence: CSASRSSNTGELFF.